This T cell receptor beta chain originates from a study of blood T cell repertoires in COVID-19. Study details: Donors in the United States, Italy and Spain gave samples during acute or convalescent COVID-19.

V was cut by 4 bases and J by 0 bases, with 12 bases left in between. Germline V gives CDR1 SGHAT, CDR2 FQNNGV. This CDR3 spans 15 amino acids. Method: immunoSEQ multiplex PCR; TCRdb's copy keeps in-frame clones and lacks some. The sample shows roughly 150,000 clones, roughly 90% of them seen only once. The receptor comes from a man aged 55-75 years with active or convalescent COVID-19. Sequences were obtained from peripheral blood. The chain has TRBV11-2 and TRBJ1-2, with a weak D call TRBD1 (5 bases). This CDR3 is CASSSAGGANYGYTF. As DNA, the CDR3 is TGTGCCAGCAGCTCAGCGGGGGGGGCTAACTATGGCTACACCTTC.